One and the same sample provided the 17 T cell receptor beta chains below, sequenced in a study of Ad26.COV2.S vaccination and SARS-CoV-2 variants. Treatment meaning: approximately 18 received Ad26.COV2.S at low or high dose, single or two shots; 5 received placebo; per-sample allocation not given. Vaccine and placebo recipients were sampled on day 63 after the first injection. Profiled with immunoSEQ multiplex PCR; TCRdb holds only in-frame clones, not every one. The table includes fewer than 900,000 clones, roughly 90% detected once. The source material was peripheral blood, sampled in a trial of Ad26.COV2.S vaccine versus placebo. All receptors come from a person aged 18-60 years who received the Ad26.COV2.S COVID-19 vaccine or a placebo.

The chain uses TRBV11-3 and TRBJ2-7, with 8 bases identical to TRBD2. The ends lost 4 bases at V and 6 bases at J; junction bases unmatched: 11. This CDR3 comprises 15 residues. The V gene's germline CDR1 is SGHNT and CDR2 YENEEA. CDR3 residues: CASSSSPGGVSEQYF. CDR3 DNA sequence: TGTGCCAGCAGCTCATCTCCGGGGGGGGTTTCCGAGCAGTACTTC.

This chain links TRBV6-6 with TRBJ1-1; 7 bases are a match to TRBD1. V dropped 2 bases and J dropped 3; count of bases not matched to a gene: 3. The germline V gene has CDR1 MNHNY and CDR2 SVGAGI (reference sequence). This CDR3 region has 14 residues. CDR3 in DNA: TGTGCCAGCAGTTACGGACAGGCGGACACTGAAGCTTTCTTT. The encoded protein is CASSYGQADTEAFF.

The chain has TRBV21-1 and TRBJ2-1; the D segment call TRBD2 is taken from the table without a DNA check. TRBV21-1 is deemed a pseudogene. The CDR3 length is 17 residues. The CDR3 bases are TGTGCCAGCAGCCCGTCCGGGGGTAGCGGGAGGGTTAATGAGCAGTTCTTC. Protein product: CASSPSGGSGRVNEQFF.

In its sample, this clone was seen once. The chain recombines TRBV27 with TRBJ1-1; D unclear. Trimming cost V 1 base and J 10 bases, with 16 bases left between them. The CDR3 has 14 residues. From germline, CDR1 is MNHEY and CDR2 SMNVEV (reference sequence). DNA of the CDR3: TGTGCCAGCAGTTTATTCGGTCACTCGGCGGGAGCTTTCTTT. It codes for CASSLFGHSAGAFF.

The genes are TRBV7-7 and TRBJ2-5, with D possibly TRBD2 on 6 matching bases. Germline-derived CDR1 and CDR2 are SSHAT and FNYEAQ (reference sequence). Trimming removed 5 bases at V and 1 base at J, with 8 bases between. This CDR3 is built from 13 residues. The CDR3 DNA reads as TGTGCCAGCAGCCGGGAGAGCCAAGAGACCCAGTACTTC. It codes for CASSRESQETQYF.

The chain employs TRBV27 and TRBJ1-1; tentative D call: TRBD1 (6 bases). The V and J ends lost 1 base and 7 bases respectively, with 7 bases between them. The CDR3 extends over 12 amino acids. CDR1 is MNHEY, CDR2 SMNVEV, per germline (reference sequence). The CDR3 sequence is CASSLLGGEAFF. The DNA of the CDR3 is TGTGCCAGCAGTTTATTAGGGGGTGAAGCTTTCTTT.

The DNA for the CDR3 is TGTGCCAGTAGTAACCGGCCCCGCGACGGTGTTTTCTTT. Its protein product is CASSNRPRDGVFF. The chain recombines TRBV19 with TRBJ1-1; D is uncertain. The CDR3 runs 13 residues. Germline CDR1 LNHDA, CDR2 SQIVND (reference sequence). V was pared by 4 bases and J by 13 bases, with 19 bases between.

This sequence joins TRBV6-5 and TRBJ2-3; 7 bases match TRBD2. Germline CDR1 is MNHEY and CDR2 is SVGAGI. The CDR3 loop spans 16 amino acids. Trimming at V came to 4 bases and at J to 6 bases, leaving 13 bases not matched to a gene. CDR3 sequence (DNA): TGTGCCAGCAGTTCCGTAGCGGGCGGAGGCCCCGATACGCAGTATTTT. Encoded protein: CASSSVAGGGPDTQYF.

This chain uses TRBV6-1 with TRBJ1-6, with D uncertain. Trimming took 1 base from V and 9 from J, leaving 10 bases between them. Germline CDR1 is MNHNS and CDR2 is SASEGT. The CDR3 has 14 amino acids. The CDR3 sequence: CASSEGPGGSPLHF. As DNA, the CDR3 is TGTGCCAGCAGTGAAGGACCGGGTGGTTCACCCCTCCACTTT.

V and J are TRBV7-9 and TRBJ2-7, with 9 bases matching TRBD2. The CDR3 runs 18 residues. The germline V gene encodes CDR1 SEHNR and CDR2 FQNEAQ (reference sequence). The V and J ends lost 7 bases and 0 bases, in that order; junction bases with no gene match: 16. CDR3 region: CASIPLSTSGLSSYEQYF. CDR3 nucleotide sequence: TGTGCCAGCATCCCACTCTCCACTAGCGGGTTGAGCTCCTACGAGCAGTACTTC.

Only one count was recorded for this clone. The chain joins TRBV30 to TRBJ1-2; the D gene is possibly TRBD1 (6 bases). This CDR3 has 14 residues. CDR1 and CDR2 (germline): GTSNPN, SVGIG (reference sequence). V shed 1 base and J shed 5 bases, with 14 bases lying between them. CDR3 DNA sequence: TGTGCCTGGAGTGACCCACAGGGCGAATATGGCTACACCTTC. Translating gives CAWSDPQGEYGYTF.

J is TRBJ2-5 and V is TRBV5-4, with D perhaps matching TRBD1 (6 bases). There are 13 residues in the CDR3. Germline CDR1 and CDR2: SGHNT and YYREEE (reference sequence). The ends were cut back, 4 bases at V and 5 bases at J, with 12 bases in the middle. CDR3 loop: CASSQTGWETQYF. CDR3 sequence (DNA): TGTGCCAGCAGCCAAACAGGGTGGGAGACCCAGTACTTC.

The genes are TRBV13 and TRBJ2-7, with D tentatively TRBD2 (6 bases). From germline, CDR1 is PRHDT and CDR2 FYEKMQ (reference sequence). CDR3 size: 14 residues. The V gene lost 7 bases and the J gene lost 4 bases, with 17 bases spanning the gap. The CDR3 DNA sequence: TGTGCCAGCACCTCTGGGACTCGAAGATACGAGCAGTACTTC. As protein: CASTSGTRRYEQYF.

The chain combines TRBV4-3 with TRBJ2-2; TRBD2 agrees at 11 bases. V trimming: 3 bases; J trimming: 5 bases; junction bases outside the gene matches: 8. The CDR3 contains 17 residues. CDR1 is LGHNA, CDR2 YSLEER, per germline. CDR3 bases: TGCGCCAGCAGCCAGGACTTACTAGCGGGGGAGACCGGGGAGCTGTTTTTT. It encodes CASSQDLLAGETGELFF.

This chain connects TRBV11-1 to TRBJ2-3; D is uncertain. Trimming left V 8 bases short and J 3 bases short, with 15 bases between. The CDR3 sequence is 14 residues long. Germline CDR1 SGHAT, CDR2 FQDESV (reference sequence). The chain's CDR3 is CASESGRRTDTQYF. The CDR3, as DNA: TGTGCCAGCGAATCTGGGCGAAGGACAGATACGCAGTATTTT.

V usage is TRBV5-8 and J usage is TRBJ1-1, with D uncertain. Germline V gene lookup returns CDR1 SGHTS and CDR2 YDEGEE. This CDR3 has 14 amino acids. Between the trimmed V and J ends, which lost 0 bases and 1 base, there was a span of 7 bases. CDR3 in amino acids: CASSLAAANTEAFF. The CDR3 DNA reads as TGTGCCAGCAGCTTGGCCGCGGCGAACACTGAAGCTTTCTTT.

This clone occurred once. The CDR3 reads CASSLAETIYGYTF. As DNA, the CDR3 is TGTGCCAGCAGCTTGGCCGAGACCATCTATGGCTACACCTTC. The J gene is TRBJ1-2, the V gene TRBV5-6; D is unresolved. The germline gives CDR1 SGHDT, CDR2 YYEEEE. The CDR3 runs to 14 residues. Deletions cut 0 bases from V and 4 bases from J, with 10 bases between. Full variable domain (remainder filled in from reference TRBV5-6 and TRBJ1-2): DAGVTQSPTHLIKTRGQQVTLRCSPKSGHDTVSWYQQALGQGPQFIFQYYEEEERQRGNFPDRFSGHQFPNYSSELNVNALLLGDSALYLCASSLAETIYGYTFGSGTRLTVV.